The clone carrying this T cell receptor (beta chain) was counted at least ten times. Its matching antigen is unknown. These data belong to a study of breast tumors, draining lymph nodes, adjacent tissues. Overall study results and limits: The data were judged consistent with most tumor T cells coming from lymph node and expanding in tumor. That most tumor T cells come from lymph nodes remained unproven. Tumors had less TCR diversity than lymph nodes, more than nontumor tissue. Luminal-like breast cancer showed significantly greater tumor-nontumor repertoire similarity than basal-like breast cancer did.

Breast cancer patients provided tissue from their axillary draining lymph nodes. Each CDR3 protein gets one entry after TCRdb re-called the multiplex PCR reads with MiXCR. The sample yields around 140,000 distinct CDR3 sequences, 20% to 25% seen once. The CDR3 extends over 15 amino acids. The germline V and J ends were trimmed by 0 bases and 1 base, with 9 bases remaining between them. The germline V gene has CDR1 LGHDT and CDR2 YNNKEL (reference sequence). This receptor was identified in a female donor with breast cancer. Some clones in this sample may be carry-over from other donors' samples. Sequencing was carried out using axillary lymph node tissue. The chain carries TRBV3-1 and TRBJ2-5; weak D call: TRBD2 (5 bases). The CDR3 nucleotides are TGTGCCAGCAGCCAAGAAGGAGGTTTCCAAGAGACCCAGTACTTC. Translated: CASSQEGGFQETQYF.